This T cell receptor (beta chain) was captured by sequencing in a study of STAT5B mutations in CD4+ large granular lymphocyte leukemia. The study's findings and limits: Patient CD4-sorted repertoires looked more clonal than healthy CD4+ repertoires, even without putative leukemic clones. No patients shared main leukemic clonotypes, though roughly 27% appeared at low frequency elsewhere.

This was a survey-level run. Measured with immunoSEQ multiplex PCR; TCRdb has only the in-frame clones, and not every one. The sample gives about 48,000 clones, 70% of which show up once; roughly 1.4% is in the top ten. This clone turned up a few times. Its antigen is unknown. This sequence was found in a human donor in good health. The sequenced sample was CD4+ T cells from blood buffy coats.

In nucleotides, the CDR3 is TGTGCCAGCCGGTGGGGACAGGGCTACGAGCAGTACTTC. Protein sequence: CASRWGQGYEQYF. The chain has TRBV11-1 and TRBJ2-7; 9 nucleotides agree with TRBD1. The CDR3 is 13 amino acids. Per the germline V gene, CDR1 is SGHAT and CDR2 is FQDESV (reference sequence). The V gene end was trimmed by 8 bases and the J gene end by 3 bases; junction bases not matched to a gene: 5.